The 8 T cell receptor beta chains below all came from one sample that was sequenced in a study of memory CD4+ T cells and cytomegalovirus serostatus. Here immunoSEQ multiplex PCR was the method, and the copy in TCRdb shows in-frame clones only, minus some. The sample gives 30,000 to 40,000 clones, around 84% of which show up once; roughly 0.8% is in the top ten. Single viable CD3+CD4+CD8-CD45RO+ cells were sorted as the memory CD4+ T cells. Sequencing was done on a sample of memory CD4+ T cells from blood. The receptors were gathered from an adult in good health and CMV-seronegative.

The chain combines TRBV7-6 with TRBJ2-5, with 7 bases fitting TRBD1. The germline CDR1 and CDR2 sequences are SGHVS and FNYEAQ. This CDR3 comprises 15 residues. The V segment lost 2 bases and the J segment 0 bases; nucleotides outside the gene matches: 3. This CDR3 is CASSLRDRDQETQYF. The DNA for the CDR3 is TGTGCCAGCAGCTTACGGGACAGAGACCAAGAGACCCAGTACTTC.

About this clone: Distinct nucleotide sequences in the sample also encode this CDR3. This rearrangement joins TRBV5-1 to TRBJ2-2, with TRBD1 as a possible D gene (6 bases). V lost 4 bases, J lost 1 base, and 8 bases lay in between. Germline V lookup: CDR1 SGHRS, CDR2 YFSETQ. This CDR3 comprises 14 residues. In DNA, the CDR3 is TGCGCCAGCAGCCAGGGACAGAACACCGGGGAGCTGTTTTTT. Translated: CASSQGQNTGELFF.

A note on this clone: Compared with germline, one end of the junction differs, possibly owing to a read error. V is TRBV2 and J is TRBJ1-1; TRBD1 might be the D (5 bases). The germline gives CDR1 SNHLY, CDR2 FYNNEI. The CDR3 is 15 amino acids. The CDR3 region is CASREGEKRGFGAFF. The DNA for the CDR3 is TGTGCCAGCAGGGAAGGGGAGAAAAGGGGATTTGGGGCTTTCTTT.

The chain recombines TRBV4-1 with TRBJ2-1; 8 bases agree with TRBD1. The CDR3 covers 16 residues. With 5 bases clipped from V and 5 bases from J, the junction kept 11 bases outside the gene matches. The germline CDR1 and CDR2 sequences are MGHRA and YSYEKL. The CDR3 is CASSGWTGIGNNEQFF. The CDR3 nucleotides are TGCGCCAGCAGCGGCTGGACAGGGATCGGCAACAATGAGCAGTTCTTC.

The chain recombines TRBV5-6 with TRBJ2-5; tentative D call: TRBD2 (5 bases). Deletions cut 1 base from V and 5 bases from J, with 9 bases between. The germline V gene encodes CDR1 SGHDT and CDR2 YYEEEE. There are 13 residues in the CDR3. As DNA, the CDR3 is TGTGCCAGCAGCTTGAGGCTAGCTGAGACCCAGTACTTC. This codes for CASSLRLAETQYF.

The rearrangement uses TRBV30 and TRBJ2-7, with D unclear. There are 11 residues in the CDR3. V lost 8 bases and J lost 5, with 13 bases in between. The germline V gene encodes CDR1 GTSNPN and CDR2 SVGIG (reference sequence). The chain's CDR3 is CAVRTTHEQYF. DNA for the CDR3: TGTGCCGTTAGGACCACACACGAGCAGTACTTC. The variable domain in full, with the rest retrieved from reference TRBV30 and TRBJ2-7, is SQTIHQWPATLVQPVGSPLSLECTVEGTSNPNLYWYRQAAGRGLQLLFYSVGIGQISSEVPQNLSASRPQDRQFILSSKKLLLSDSGFYLCAVRTTHEQYFGPGTRLTVT.

In the case of this clone: This same CDR3 is encoded by further DNA sequences in the sample. This rearrangement joins TRBV5-1 to TRBJ2-5; D gene uncertain. This CDR3 spans 11 amino acids. V lost 0 bases, J lost 3 bases, and 0 bases lay in between. In germline, CDR1 is SGHRS, CDR2 YFSETQ. CDR3: CASSLEETQYF. In DNA, the CDR3 is TGCGCCAGCAGCTTGGAAGAGACCCAGTACTTC.

The V call is TRBV5-1, the J call TRBJ1-1; a weak D match, TRBD1 (6 bases). The CDR3 is made up of 15 amino acids. V was shortened by 0 bases and J by 0 bases, with 9 bases between the two germline ends. The V gene's germline CDR1 is SGHRS and CDR2 YFSETQ. This CDR3 is CASSLGGTMNTEAFF. DNA of the CDR3: TGCGCCAGCAGCTTGGGCGGGACAATGAACACTGAAGCTTTCTTT.